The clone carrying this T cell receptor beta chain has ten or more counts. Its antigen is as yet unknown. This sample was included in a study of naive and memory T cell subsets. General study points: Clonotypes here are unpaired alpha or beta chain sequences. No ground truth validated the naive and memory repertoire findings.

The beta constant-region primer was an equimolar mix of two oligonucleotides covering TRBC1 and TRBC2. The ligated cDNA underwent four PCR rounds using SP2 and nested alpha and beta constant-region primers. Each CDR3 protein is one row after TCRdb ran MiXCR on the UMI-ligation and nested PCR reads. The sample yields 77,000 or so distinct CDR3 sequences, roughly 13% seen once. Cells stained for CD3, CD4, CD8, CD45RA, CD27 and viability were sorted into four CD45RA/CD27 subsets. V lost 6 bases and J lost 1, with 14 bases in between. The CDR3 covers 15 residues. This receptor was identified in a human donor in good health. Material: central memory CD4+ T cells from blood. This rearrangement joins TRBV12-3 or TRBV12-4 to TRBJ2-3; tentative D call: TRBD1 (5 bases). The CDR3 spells CASRDRASGTDTQYF. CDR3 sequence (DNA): TGTGCCAGCAGAGACAGAGCTTCGGGCACAGATACGCAGTATTTT.